The rows below give T cell receptor beta chains drawn from one sample of a study of radiotherapy plus CTLA-4 blockade in lung cancer. Using immunoSEQ multiplex PCR, the repertoire was profiled, and TCRdb retains in-frame clones only, with some absent. This sample carries around 99,000 clones, roughly 88% of them seen once, and the ten largest clones take approximately 4.9%. This specimen consisted of peripheral blood, obtained from a patient treated with radiotherapy plus ipilimumab. These receptors were collected from a human donor with non-small cell lung cancer that progressed on radiotherapy plus ipilimumab. Both conserved end residues are part of each CDR3. Fields, in order: V gene, J gene, CDR3 protein.

v_call: TRBV27
j_call: TRBJ2-3
cdr3_aa: CASSLSGNYWDTQYF

v_call: TRBV5-4
j_call: TRBJ1-2
cdr3_aa: CASSPRGGAGYGYTF

v_call: TRBV5-6
j_call: TRBJ1-1
cdr3_aa: CASSATGETEAFF

v_call: TRBV30
j_call: TRBJ2-7
cdr3_aa: CAWSLAGDPSYEQYF

v_call: TRBV15
j_call: TRBJ1-1
cdr3_aa: CATSRLLVNTEAFF

v_call: TRBV6-6
j_call: TRBJ1-4
cdr3_aa: CASISQGGFEKLFF

v_call: TRBV5-5
j_call: TRBJ1-2
cdr3_aa: CASSLAGFWGGHGYTF

v_call: TRBV6-5
j_call: TRBJ2-7
cdr3_aa: CASIRGVYEQYF

v_call: TRBV10-3
j_call: TRBJ2-7
cdr3_aa: CAISITPRQGRFYEQYF

v_call: TRBV2
j_call: TRBJ2-3
cdr3_aa: CARGGGGRESTDTQYF

v_call: TRBV20-1
j_call: TRBJ2-1
cdr3_aa: CSALREDEQFF

v_call: TRBV15
j_call: TRBJ2-1
cdr3_aa: CATSRSQGLAGGTGLNEQFF

v_call: TRBV5-8
j_call: TRBJ1-5
cdr3_aa: CASSLGQPQHF

v_call: TRBV5-1
j_call: TRBJ1-1
cdr3_aa: CASSQQTGLNTEAFF

v_call: TRBV19
j_call: TRBJ1-3
cdr3_aa: CASSRRTGPLSGNTIYF

v_call: TRBV2
j_call: TRBJ2-5
cdr3_aa: CASSFRLGNQETQYF

v_call: TRBV6-5
j_call: TRBJ2-5
cdr3_aa: CASSGQGARETQYF

v_call: TRBV5-4
j_call: TRBJ2-3
cdr3_aa: CASSSAGLAGGRDTQYF

v_call: TRBV15
j_call: TRBJ2-1
cdr3_aa: CATSRGGSGIGYEQFF

v_call: TRBV7-6
j_call: TRBJ2-5
cdr3_aa: CASSLSGSRQETQYF

v_call: TRBV27
j_call: TRBJ2-3
cdr3_aa: CASSLLPERADTQYF

v_call: TRBV7-9
j_call: TRBJ2-2
cdr3_aa: CASSPGDTSRLPNTGELFF

v_call: TRBV2
j_call: TRBJ2-3
cdr3_aa: CASRGQGGDTQYF

v_call: TRBV30
j_call: TRBJ1-1
cdr3_aa: CAWNTGGDTEAFF

v_call: TRBV6-1
j_call: TRBJ2-2
cdr3_aa: CASMTPAGGELFF

v_call: TRBV7-2
j_call: TRBJ2-3
cdr3_aa: CAYRAGGTTDTQYF

v_call: TRBV2
j_call: TRBJ1-1
cdr3_aa: CASSSGGSVVRAFF

v_call: TRBV11-2
j_call: TRBJ2-7
cdr3_aa: CASSPKSYEQYF

v_call: TRBV9
j_call: TRBJ2-1
cdr3_aa: CVSSVGRGYYNEQFF

v_call: TRBV4-1
j_call: TRBJ2-3
cdr3_aa: CASSQLAGGRSDTQYF

v_call: TRBV2
j_call: TRBJ1-2
cdr3_aa: CATVTDRDAYGYTF

v_call: TRBV7-2
j_call: TRBJ2-3
cdr3_aa: CASSLERVSRTQYF

v_call: TRBV28
j_call: TRBJ2-7
cdr3_aa: CASSLGDRPYEQYF

v_call: TRBV7-7
j_call: TRBJ2-5
cdr3_aa: CASSSGGESAPHGTQYF

v_call: TRBV11-2
j_call: TRBJ1-2
cdr3_aa: CASSEQNYGYTF

v_call: TRBV6-5
j_call: TRBJ1-1
cdr3_aa: CASSRRYRGRTEAFF

v_call: TRBV5-6
j_call: TRBJ2-4
cdr3_aa: CASSLGLAKNIQYF

v_call: TRBV6-6
j_call: TRBJ2-2
cdr3_aa: CASSPTRGVETGELFF

v_call: TRBV12-5
j_call: TRBJ2-1
cdr3_aa: CASGLVLLNSYNEQFF

v_call: TRBV4-1
j_call: TRBJ1-3
cdr3_aa: CASSQVPGNTIYF

v_call: TRBV9
j_call: TRBJ2-7
cdr3_aa: CASSVGLSGNYYEQYF

v_call: TRBV11-2
j_call: TRBJ2-5
cdr3_aa: CASSLALVGETQYF

v_call: TRBV5-4
j_call: TRBJ1-2
cdr3_aa: CASSPFHETGYTF

v_call: TRBV19
j_call: TRBJ1-1
cdr3_aa: CATSRRGSNTEAFF

v_call: TRBV2
j_call: TRBJ2-7
cdr3_aa: CASSGNRDVSYEQYF

v_call: TRBV29-1
j_call: TRBJ1-2
cdr3_aa: CSVETANYGYTF

v_call: TRBV6-1
j_call: TRBJ1-1
cdr3_aa: CASRAVNTEAFF

v_call: TRBV2
j_call: TRBJ1-2
cdr3_aa: CASRGDFRGDGYTF

v_call: TRBV6-5
j_call: TRBJ2-7
cdr3_aa: CASSYTSGSGSYEQYF

v_call: TRBV6-1
j_call: TRBJ2-1
cdr3_aa: CASSEAVGRDEQFF

v_call: TRBV5-1
j_call: TRBJ2-1
cdr3_aa: CASSLEAGSHNEQFF

v_call: TRBV5-1
j_call: TRBJ2-7
cdr3_aa: CASKRGTGSYEQYF

v_call: TRBV5-4
j_call: TRBJ2-7
cdr3_aa: CASSHRDRSYEQYF

v_call: TRBV6-5
j_call: TRBJ1-3
cdr3_aa: CASKFERGNTIYF

v_call: TRBV11-3
j_call: TRBJ2-3
cdr3_aa: CASSLEQGTQYF

v_call: TRBV12-5
j_call: TRBJ2-5
cdr3_aa: CASGLGTASKETQYF

v_call: TRBV11-3
j_call: TRBJ2-3
cdr3_aa: CASSPTASGSTDTQYF

v_call: TRBV2
j_call: TRBJ1-1
cdr3_aa: CASSRQGRNTEAFF